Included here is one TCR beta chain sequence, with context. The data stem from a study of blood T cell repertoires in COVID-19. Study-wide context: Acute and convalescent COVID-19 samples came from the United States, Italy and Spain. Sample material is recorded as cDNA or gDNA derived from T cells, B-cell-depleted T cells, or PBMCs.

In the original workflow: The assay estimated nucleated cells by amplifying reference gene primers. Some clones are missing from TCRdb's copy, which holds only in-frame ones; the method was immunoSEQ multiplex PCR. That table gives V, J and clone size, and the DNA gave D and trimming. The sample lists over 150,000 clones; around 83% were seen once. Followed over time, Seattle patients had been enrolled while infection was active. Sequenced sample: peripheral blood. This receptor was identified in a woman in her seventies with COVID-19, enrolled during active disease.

CDR3 residues: CASSLQGPGELFF. Here the CDR3 DNA reads TGTGCCAGCAGTTTGCAGGGTCCCGGGGAGCTGTTTTTT. This chain connects TRBV28 to TRBJ2-2, with D possibly being TRBD1 (5 bases). Germline assignment: CDR1 MDHEN and CDR2 SYDVKM. CDR3 size: 13 residues. Trimming took 3 bases from V and 6 from J, leaving 8 bases between them.